The 23 T cell receptor beta chains listed next were all sequenced from one sample in a study of CDR3 diversity in severe acne. TCRdb independently ran MiXCR on the PCR reads; one entry per CDR3 protein. In the table there are over 90,000 distinct CDR3 sequences, 51% of which are singletons. Sample: blood. These receptors were obtained from a male donor with acne.

V gene TRBV2 combines with J gene TRBJ2-7; 8 nucleotides align to TRBD2. V lost 6 bases to trimming and J lost 1 base; unmatched junction nucleotides: 8. There are 15 residues in the CDR3. Germline V gene lookup returns CDR1 SNHLY and CDR2 FYNNEI. DNA of the CDR3: TGTGCCAGCAGACCTAGCGGGTACCCTTCCTACGAGCAGTACTTC. This sequence encodes CASRPSGYPSYEQYF.

This clonotype appeared many times. The rearrangement uses TRBV6-4 and TRBJ1-1; 12 bases are shared with TRBD1. Trimming took 11 bases from V and 9 from J; bases not matched to a gene: 7. The CDR3 extends over 12 amino acids. Per germline, CDR1 MRHNA and CDR2 SNTAGT. CDR3: CAGGTGGAKAFF. DNA of the CDR3: TGTGCCGGAGGGACAGGGGGCGCTAAAGCTTTCTTT.

The V call is TRBV7-2, the J call TRBJ1-4, with 12 nucleotides matching TRBD1. The trim removed 5 bases at V and 7 bases at J, leaving 11 bases unmatched. This CDR3 is built from 17 residues. The germline CDR1 and CDR2 sequences are SGHTA and FQGNSA. CDR3 DNA: TGTGCCAGCAGCCGCCGGGACAGGGGGCAACCGGGTGAAAAACTGTTTTTT. Translating gives CASSRRDRGQPGEKLFF.

This chain joins TRBV28 and TRBJ1-6, with D tentatively TRBD1 (6 bases). The CDR3 has 15 amino acids. The V and J ends lost 2 bases and 10 bases respectively, with 15 bases between them. CDR1 MDHEN and CDR2 SYDVKM come from the germline V gene. DNA of the CDR3: TGTGCCAGCAGTTTAGGGCAGGGGTCTTGGTCACCCCTCCACTTT. Its protein is CASSLGQGSWSPLHF.

Comments on this clonotype: At one boundary the junction diverges from the germline segment, which might be a read error. This sequence joins TRBV10-3 and TRBJ2-7; D is uncertain. This CDR3 contains 14 residues. In germline, CDR1 is ENHRY, CDR2 SYGVKD. CDR3 residues: CASSYSRNSYEQYF. DNA of the CDR3: TGTGCCAGCAGTTATTCACGGAACTCCTACGAGCAGTACTTC.

This clonotype was counted ten times or more. The rearrangement links TRBV24-1 to TRBJ2-2, with 9 positions matching TRBD1. The CDR3 length is 16 residues. Germline V CDR1 and CDR2: KGHDR, SFDVKD. Trimming removed 4 bases from V and 4 bases from J; junction bases left unmatched: 6. CDR3 coding DNA: TGTGCCACCAGTGAGCAGGGACAGGGATCCACCGGGGAGCTGTTTTTT. This gives the protein CATSEQGQGSTGELFF.

Notes on this clonotype: The junction differs from germline at one of its ends, possibly a read error. The J gene is TRBJ1-5, the V gene TRBV10-3; D is unclear. The germline CDR1 and CDR2 sequences are ENHRY and SYGVKD. CDR3 length: 13 residues. CDR3 sequence (DNA): TGTGCCAGCAGTTTAAACAAGGTCCAGCCCCAGCATTTT. Translated, it gives CASSLNKVQPQHF.

The genes are TRBV5-1 and TRBJ2-7, with TRBD2 identical over 8 bases. The CDR3 covers 14 residues. Germline trimming cut 5 bases from V and 3 bases from J; bases unmatched to any gene: 7. Germline CDR1 and CDR2: SGHRS and YFSETQ. Here the CDR3 reads CASSPGLGVYEQYF. The DNA of the CDR3 is TGCGCCAGCAGTCCGGGACTAGGGGTCTACGAGCAGTACTTC. The full variable domain, its missing parts supplied by reference TRBV5-1 and TRBJ2-7, is KAGVTQTPRYLIKTRGQQVTLSCSPISGHRSVSWYQQTPGQGLQFLFEYFSETQRNKGNFPGRFSGRQFSNSRSEMNVSTLELGDSALYLCASSPGLGVYEQYFGPGTRLTVT.

In this sample, this clonotype turned up many times. The chain combines TRBV15 with TRBJ2-3; D gene ambiguous. Germline lookup yields CDR1 LNHNV and CDR2 YYDKDF (reference sequence). The germline V and J ends were trimmed by 0 bases and 6 bases, with 10 bases remaining between them. This CDR3 spans 14 amino acids. CDR3 nucleotide sequence: TGTGCCACCAGCAGAGACATGGTAACGGATACGCAGTATTTT. Translation: CATSRDMVTDTQYF.

This clonotype was seen a few times. The gene calls are TRBV6-5 and TRBJ2-5; 7 bases are a match to TRBD2. After removal of 8 bases from V and 4 bases from J, the junction contained 7 bases not matched to a gene. Per germline, CDR1 MNHEY and CDR2 SVGAGI. The CDR3 has 13 amino acids. Written as DNA, the CDR3 is TGTGCCAGCCGTAGGGGAGGGGCAGAGACCCAGTACTTC. It is translated as CASRRGGAETQYF.

The gene calls are TRBV7-3 and TRBJ1-1, with a weak D call TRBD1 (6 bases). Deletions cut 4 bases from V and 4 bases from J, with 10 bases between. Germline CDR1 is SGHTA and CDR2 is FQGTGA. CDR3 size: 13 residues. The CDR3 loop reads CASSSGQLTEAFF. In DNA, the CDR3 is TGTGCCAGCAGCTCCGGACAGCTCACTGAAGCTTTCTTT.

This clonotype was observed many times. This rearrangement joins TRBV2 to TRBJ2-7; 8 bases are a match to TRBD1. V gave up 3 bases and J gave up 5 bases; unmatched junction bases: 9. CDR1 SNHLY and CDR2 FYNNEI come from the germline V gene. The CDR3 contains 15 residues. The CDR3 region has the DNA TGTGCCAGCAGTGATCCGGCAGGGGGCGCCGACGAGCAGTACTTC. Residues: CASSDPAGGADEQYF.

V gene TRBV15 combines with J gene TRBJ2-7; D not resolved. Germline lookup yields CDR1 LNHNV and CDR2 YYDKDF (reference sequence). The V end was cut by 1 base, the J end by 3 bases, with 13 bases between. This CDR3 has 15 residues. The DNA of the CDR3 is TGTGCCACCAGCAGAGCCCGTGATAGTGACTACGAGCAGTACTTC. Protein: CATSRARDSDYEQYF.

The table lists this clonotype with many counts. The chain combines TRBV7-9 with TRBJ1-1; possibly TRBD1 for D (6 bases). This CDR3 has 15 amino acids. Germline V gene lookup returns CDR1 SEHNR and CDR2 FQNEAQ (reference sequence). V lost 5 bases, J lost 1 base, and 14 bases lay in between. The CDR3 is CASSPPQGSNTEAFF. The DNA of the CDR3 is TGTGCCAGCAGCCCTCCCCAGGGGTCGAACACTGAAGCTTTCTTT.

The chain uses TRBV12-5 and TRBJ1-2; the D is unclear. Germline V gene lookup returns CDR1 LGHNT and CDR2 FRNRAP. The CDR3 length is 13 residues. Trimming took off 5 bases at V and 8 bases at J, with 15 bases between the two ends. CDR3 bases: TGTGCTAGTGGTCCCGGGAAGGGCGGAGGCTACACCTTC. This sequence encodes CASGPGKGGGYTF. The whole variable domain, filled in from reference TRBV12-5 and TRBJ1-2, reads DARVTQTPRHKVTEMGQEVTMRCQPILGHNTVFWYRQTMMQGLELLAYFRNRAPLDDSGMPKDRFSAEMPDATLATLKIQPSEPRDSAVYFCASGPGKGGGYTFGSGTRLTVV.

The sample holds one count of this clonotype. Since a much larger clone is just one base distant, this may be a read error. V is TRBV11-2 and J is TRBJ2-7, with D tentatively TRBD1 or TRBD2 (5 bases each). Per germline, CDR1 SGHAT and CDR2 FQNNGV. CDR3 size: 15 residues. CDR3 loop: CTSSPQGVTSYEQYF. CDR3 sequence (DNA): TGTACCAGCAGCCCCCAGGGAGTCACCTCCTACGAGCAGTACTTC.

This clonotype has ten or more counts. The V call is TRBV5-1, the J call TRBJ1-6; D might be TRBD1 (5 bases). The CDR3 totals 16 residues. Germline V CDR1 and CDR2: SGHRS, YFSETQ. Trimming cost V 1 base and J 2 bases, with 10 bases left between them. CDR3 loop: CASSLIGVTYNSPLHF. CDR3 sequence (DNA): TGCGCCAGCAGCTTGATAGGGGTCACCTATAATTCACCCCTCCACTTT.

This clonotype showed up just a few times. A much larger clone lies a single base off, so this may be a read error. This CDR3 fails to terminate in the conserved phenylalanine or tryptophan, so it likely reflects a read error. This rearrangement joins TRBV20-1 to TRBJ2-1, with D maybe TRBD2 (6 bases). Germline V lookup: CDR1 DFQATT, CDR2 SNEGSKA (reference sequence). The length of the CDR3 is 16 residues. Trimming pared 0 bases from V and 5 bases from J, leaving 17 bases between. The CDR3 DNA reads as TGCAGTGCTAGAGATGAGGGGATTACTAGCAACAATGAGCAGTTCCTC. The encoded protein is CSARDEGITSNNEQFL.

This clonotype was found once. The chain employs TRBV7-3 and TRBJ2-7; TRBD1 matches 7 bases. V dropped 2 bases and J dropped 7; count of bases not matched to a gene: 5. This CDR3 contains 13 residues. Germline V lookup: CDR1 SGHTA, CDR2 FQGTGA. CDR3 nucleotide sequence: TGTGCCAGCAGCTTAGACAGGGCAGAAGAGCAGTACTTC. Translation gives CASSLDRAEEQYF.

In this sample, this clonotype turned up a few times. This chain joins TRBV24-1 and TRBJ2-7; D not resolved. This CDR3 has 12 amino acids. Trimming removed 5 bases from V and 3 bases from J, with 7 bases in between. CDR1 and CDR2 (germline): KGHDR, SFDVKD. Here the CDR3 DNA reads TGTGCCACCAGTGGGAACGGCTACGAGCAGTACTTC. Protein: CATSGNGYEQYF.

The CDR3 DNA sequence: TGTGCCAGCAGGGGACAGGGAATTATCCCCGGGGAGCTGTTTTTT. Translating it yields CASRGQGIIPGELFF. V is TRBV6-5 and J is TRBJ2-2, with 9 bases lining up with TRBD1. The CDR3 is made up of 15 amino acids. The trim removed 6 bases at V and 6 bases at J, leaving 8 bases unmatched. The germline V gene has CDR1 MNHEY and CDR2 SVGAGI.

The chain combines TRBV18 with TRBJ1-4, with TRBD1 matching over 7 bases. CDR1 is KGHSH, CDR2 LQKENI, per germline. V shed 4 bases, J shed 7 bases, and the junction held 6 bases outside the gene matches. This CDR3 is built from 14 residues. CDR3 nucleotide sequence: TGTGCCAGCTCACACGGACAGGATTCTGAAAAACTGTTTTTT. Amino acids: CASSHGQDSEKLFF.

This clonotype was seen ten or more times. V is TRBV5-1 and J is TRBJ2-7, with D unresolved. The germline CDR1 and CDR2 sequences are SGHRS and YFSETQ. The V and J ends lost 4 bases and 3 bases respectively, with 5 bases between them. This CDR3 has 11 amino acids. The CDR3 region is CASSRNYEQYF. The CDR3 DNA reads as TGCGCCAGCAGCCGAAACTACGAGCAGTACTTC.